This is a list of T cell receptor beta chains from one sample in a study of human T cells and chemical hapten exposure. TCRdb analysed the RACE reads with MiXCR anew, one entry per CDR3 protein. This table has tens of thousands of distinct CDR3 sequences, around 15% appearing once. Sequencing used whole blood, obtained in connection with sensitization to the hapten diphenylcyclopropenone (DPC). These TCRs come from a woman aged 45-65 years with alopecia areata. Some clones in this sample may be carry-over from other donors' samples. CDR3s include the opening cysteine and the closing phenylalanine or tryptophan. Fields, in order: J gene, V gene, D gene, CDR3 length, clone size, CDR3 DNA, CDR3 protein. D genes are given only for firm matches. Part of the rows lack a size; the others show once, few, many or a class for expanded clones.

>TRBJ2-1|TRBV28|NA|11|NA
TGTGCCAGCAATTACGGAAACGAGCAGTTCTTC
CASNYGNEQFF
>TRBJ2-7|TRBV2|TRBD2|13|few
TGTGCCAGCAGAGGACTAGCCGGCTACGAGCAGTACTTC
CASRGLAGYEQYF
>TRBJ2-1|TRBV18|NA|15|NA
TGTGCCAGCTCACCGGAGTGGACGAATTGGAATGAGCAGTTCTTC
CASSPEWTNWNEQFF
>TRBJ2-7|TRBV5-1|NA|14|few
TGCGCCAGCAGCTTGGAAGGGGACGCCTACGAGCAGTACTTC
CASSLEGDAYEQYF
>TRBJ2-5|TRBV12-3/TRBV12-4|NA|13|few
TGTGCCAGCAGCCAGGGTTGGAAAGAGACCCAGTACTTC
CASSQGWKETQYF
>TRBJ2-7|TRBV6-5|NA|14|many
TGTGCCGCCAGCAGTAATGTCCCGACCTACGAGCAGTACTTC
CAASSNVPTYEQYF
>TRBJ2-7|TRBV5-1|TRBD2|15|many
TGCGCCAGCAGCTTGACTAGCGGGAGCCCCTACGAGCAGTACTTC
CASSLTSGSPYEQYF
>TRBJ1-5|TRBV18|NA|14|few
TGTGCCAGCTCACCAGCCGGGAAGGGACAGCCCCAGCATTTT
CASSPAGKGQPQHF
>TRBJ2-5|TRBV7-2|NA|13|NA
TGTGCCAGCAGCTTAGCGTTGCAAGAGACCCAGTACTTC
CASSLALQETQYF
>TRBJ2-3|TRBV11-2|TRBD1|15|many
TGTGCCAGCAGCCCCAGGGGGACAGGGGGTGATACGCAGTATTTT
CASSPRGTGGDTQYF
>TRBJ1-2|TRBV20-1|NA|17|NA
TGCAGTGCTAGAGTATCGGCAGGGCGTGGGACTAACTATGGCTACACCTTC
CSARVSAGRGTNYGYTF
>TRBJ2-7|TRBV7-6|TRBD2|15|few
TGTGCCAGCAGCTTAGCGCCTAGCGGAGCTGGGGAGCAGTACTTC
CASSLAPSGAGEQYF
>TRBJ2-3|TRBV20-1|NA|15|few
TGCAGTGCTAGAGATTTGGCCAGCGGCACAGATACGCAGTATTTT
CSARDLASGTDTQYF
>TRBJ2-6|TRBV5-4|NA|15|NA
TGTGCCAGCAGCTTGGCCGGGGCTGGGGCCAACGTCCTGACTTTC
CASSLAGAGANVLTF
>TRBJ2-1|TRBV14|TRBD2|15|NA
TGTGCCAGCAGCCATAACCCGGGAGGATACAATGAGCAGTTCTTC
CASSHNPGGYNEQFF
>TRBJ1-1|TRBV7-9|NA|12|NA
TGTGCCAGCCGCAGGGTGAACACTGAAGCTTTCTTT
CASRRVNTEAFF
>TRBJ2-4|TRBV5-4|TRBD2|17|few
TGTGCCAGCAGCAAAAAGGGGCTAGCGGGAGATATAAACATTCAGTACTTC
CASSKKGLAGDINIQYF
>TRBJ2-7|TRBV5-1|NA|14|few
TGCGCCAGCAGCCGGGGACAAATAACGAACGAGCAGTACTTC
CASSRGQITNEQYF
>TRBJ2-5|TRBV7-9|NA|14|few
TGTGCCAGCAGCTTAAACAGGGTTACGGAGACCCAGTACTTC
CASSLNRVTETQYF
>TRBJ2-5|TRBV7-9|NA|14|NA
TGTGCCAGCAGCTTTTCAGCGACACAAGAGACCCAGTACTTC
CASSFSATQETQYF
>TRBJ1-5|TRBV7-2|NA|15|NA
TGTGCCAGCAGCTTAGTTAAGGGTAGCAATCAGCCCCAGCATTTT
CASSLVKGSNQPQHF
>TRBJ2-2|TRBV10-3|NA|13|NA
TGTGCCATCAGTGAGTCCAACACCGGGGAGCTGTTTTTT
CAISESNTGELFF
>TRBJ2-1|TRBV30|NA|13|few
TGTGCCTGGAGTGTACATAGCGCCCACGAGCAGTTCTTC
CAWSVHSAHEQFF
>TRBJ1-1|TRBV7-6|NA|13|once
TGTGCCAGCAGCTTAGAACCGTACACTGAAGCTTTCTTT
CASSLEPYTEAFF
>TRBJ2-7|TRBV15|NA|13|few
TGTGCCACCAGCAATAACGATGTCTACGAGCAGTACTTC
CATSNNDVYEQYF
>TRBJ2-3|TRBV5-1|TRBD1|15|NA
TGCGCCAGCAGCGGACAGGGGTTGGGCACAGATACGCAGTATTTT
CASSGQGLGTDTQYF
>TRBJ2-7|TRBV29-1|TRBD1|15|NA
TGCAGCGTTGAAGACCCTGACAGGGGCGGCTACGAGCAGTACTTC
CSVEDPDRGGYEQYF
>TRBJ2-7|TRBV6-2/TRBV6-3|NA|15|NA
TGTGCCAGTAGAGGAGCCGGGACCTCCTCCTACGAGCAGTACTTC
CASRGAGTSSYEQYF
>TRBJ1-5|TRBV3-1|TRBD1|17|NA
TGTGCCAGCAGCCAAGGACAGGGGTTCATTAGCAATCAGCCCCAGCATTTT
CASSQGQGFISNQPQHF
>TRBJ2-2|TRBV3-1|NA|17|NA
TGTGCCAGCAGCCACCGACTGGGCTTAGGCGCCACCGGGGAGCTGTTTTTT
CASSHRLGLGATGELFF
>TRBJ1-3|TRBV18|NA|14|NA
TGTGCCAGCTCCCTCGAGCGGGGCAGAAACACCATATATTTT
CASSLERGRNTIYF
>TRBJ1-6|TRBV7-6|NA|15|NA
TGTGCCAGCAGCTTGAGCAGGGGTCTTAATTCACCCCTCCACTTT
CASSLSRGLNSPLHF
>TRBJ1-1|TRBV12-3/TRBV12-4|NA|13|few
TGTGCCAGCAGGGCGGACAGAAACACTGAAGCTTTCTTT
CASRADRNTEAFF
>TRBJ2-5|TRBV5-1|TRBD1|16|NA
TGCGCCAGCCACACAAACCCCGGGACAGCTGAAGAGACCCAGTACTTC
CASHTNPGTAEETQYF
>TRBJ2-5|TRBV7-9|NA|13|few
TGTGCCAGCAGCGCAGGAACCCAAGAGACCCAGTACTTC
CASSAGTQETQYF
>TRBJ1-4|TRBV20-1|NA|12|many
TGCAGTGCGTCCTTGGCGGGGGAAAAACTGTTTTTT
CSASLAGEKLFF
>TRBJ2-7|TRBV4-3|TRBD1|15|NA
TGCGCCAGCAGCCAAGCCTGGACAGGTCTATACGAGCAGTACTTC
CASSQAWTGLYEQYF
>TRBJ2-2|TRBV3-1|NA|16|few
TGTGCCAGCAGCCCATCTGGACTAGGGGGCACCGGGGAGCTGTTTTTT
CASSPSGLGGTGELFF
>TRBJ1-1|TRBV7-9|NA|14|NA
TGTGCCAGCAGTTGGGGAGCGGTGAACACTGAAGCTTTCTTT
CASSWGAVNTEAFF
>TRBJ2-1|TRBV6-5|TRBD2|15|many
TGTGCCAGCAGAAGACTAGCGGGAGGGCCCGGTGAGCAGTTCTTC
CASRRLAGGPGEQFF
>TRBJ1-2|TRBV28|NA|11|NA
TGTGCCAGCAGTTTTTTTTATGGCTACACCTTC
CASSFFYGYTF
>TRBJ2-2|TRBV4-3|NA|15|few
TGCGCCAGCAGCCAAGATAGTATCGTCACCGGGGAGCTGTTTTTT
CASSQDSIVTGELFF
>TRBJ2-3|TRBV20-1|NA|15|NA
TGCAGTGCTGGAAGAGCTAGCAGAGGTACAGATACGCAGTATTTT
CSAGRASRGTDTQYF
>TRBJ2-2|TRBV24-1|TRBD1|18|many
TGTGCCACCAGTGACCCTGCCGGGACAGGGGAAGGGACCGGGGAGCTGTTTTTT
CATSDPAGTGEGTGELFF
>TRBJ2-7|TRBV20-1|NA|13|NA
TGCAGTGCCAAAAACGGACGTCCCTACGAGCAGTACTTC
CSAKNGRPYEQYF
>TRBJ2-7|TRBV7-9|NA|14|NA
TGTGCCAGCAGCTCGATTGGCGACTACGACGAGCAGTACTTC
CASSSIGDYDEQYF
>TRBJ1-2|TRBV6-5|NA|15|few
TGTGCCAGCAGTAGGATGGTACAGGATGCCTCGGGCTACACCTTC
CASSRMVQDASGYTF
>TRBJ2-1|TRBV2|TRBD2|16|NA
TGTGCCAGCAGAGCTTTAAGCGGGAGGGTCACCAATGAGCAGTTCTTC
CASRALSGRVTNEQFF
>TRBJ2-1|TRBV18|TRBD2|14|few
TGTGCCAGCCCTCCGGGACTAGCTCTCGACCCGGAGTTCTTC
CASPPGLALDPEFF
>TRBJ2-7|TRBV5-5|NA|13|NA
TGTGCCAGCAGCTTGGCGGTTCCCTACGAGCAGTACTTC
CASSLAVPYEQYF
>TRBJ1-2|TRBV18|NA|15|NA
TGTGCCAGCTCGCCACGACTGACAAGTAACTATGGCTACACCTTC
CASSPRLTSNYGYTF
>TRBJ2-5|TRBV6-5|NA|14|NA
TGTGCCAGCAGTCCGGGGTCACAACAAGAGACCCAGTACTTC
CASSPGSQQETQYF
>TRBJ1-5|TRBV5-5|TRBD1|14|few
TGTGCCAGCAGCTCGGGACAGACAAATCAGCCCCAGCATTTT
CASSSGQTNQPQHF
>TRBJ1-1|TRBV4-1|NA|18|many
TGCGCCAGCAGCCAAGACGGCGGCCTGGCAGGTTTCATCACTGAAGCTTTCTTT
CASSQDGGLAGFITEAFF
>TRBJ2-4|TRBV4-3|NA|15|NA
TGCGCCAGCAGCCGTCAGACAGGGGACTACGGCATTCAGTACTTC
CASSRQTGDYGIQYF